In this sample, the clone carrying this T cell receptor (beta chain) turned up many times. Its antigen is still unknown. V lost 3 bases and J lost 4; bases outside the gene matches: 5. CDR1 is MGHRA and CDR2 is YSYEKL in the germline V gene. The CDR3 covers 14 residues. The data stem from a study of CD8+CD57+ T cells in acquired aplastic anemia. Study-wide points: Roughly 29 was the count of CD8+ CDR3 sequences that patients shared with controls.

Using genomic DNA as the template, TCR beta VDJ and CDR3 profiling was carried out. From the reads, TCRdb called clonotypes with MiXCR, one entry per CDR3 protein. Of about 240,000 distinct CDR3 sequences listed, about 44% are singletons. Only patients with CD8+CD57+ cell expansion on flow cytometry were chosen for sequencing. By the time of blood sampling, patients had still received no therapy. This TCR derives from a human donor with aplastic anemia. Sequences were obtained from sorted CD4+, CD8+, or CD8+CD57+ T cells (not recorded which) from PBMCs. The chain carries TRBV4-1 and TRBJ2-7; 8 bases agree with TRBD1. CDR3 amino acids: CASSHGQGGYEQYF. The CDR3 nucleotides are TGCGCCAGCAGCCATGGACAGGGCGGTTACGAGCAGTACTTC.